This T cell receptor (beta chain) derives from a study of blood T cells in healthy people across ages (dated by TCRdb to the mid-2010s). For the wider study: In model experiments, roughly one uniquely barcoded TCR beta cDNA molecule per two T cells was captured by template switching. The study measured age-related changes in TCR beta repertoire diversity using deep sequencing normalized with unique cDNA molecular identifiers. The donors were divided into four age groups: young (average around 17 years), middle-aged (roughly 42), aged (62) and long-lived (more than 75). Donors of different ages were randomly distributed across sequencing lanes to avoid experimental bias. Using the same blood draw, the study looked at two additional independent replicas of 1 million unique cDNA reads for two donors, one aged 18 to 30 and the other aged 80 or older. The investigation overall reported the following: The long-lived group showed more naive CD4+ T cells, fewer expanded clones and increased TCR diversity than the aged group, suggesting age selection. A strong correlation was found between observed TCR beta diversity and the percentage of naive T cells measured by flow cytometry. As age increased, observed TCR beta diversity per million T cells dropped in a roughly linear way, and a significant reduction was already evident by age 40. Bulk unsorted PBMC profiling prevented conclusive comparison of naive and antigen-experienced compartments. Donor CMV infection status was unknown, potentially confounding age-related changes in expanded clonotypes. Estimates of total diversity based on one million sequenced T cells were regarded as lower bounds and as underestimates.

As concerns this clonotype: The antigen it recognizes is unknown. Base qualities are not provided; no much larger clone lies one nucleotide away.

The approximately 41 donors, aged about 6 to 95 years, were systemically healthy Caucasian individuals from Russia. Approximately 9 milliliters of peripheral blood were collected from each donor into EDTA-treated Vacutainer tubes. Ficoll-Paque density-gradient centrifugation was used to isolate PBMCs, with at least 7 million per sample. Trizol reagent was used to extract total RNA from the PBMCs, yielding at least 6 micrograms per sample. For every donor, an aliquot of PBMCs went through flow cytometry to measure the percentages of naive CD45RAhigh/CD27high T cells. The CDR3 goes from the cysteine to the phenylalanine over 15 residues. Only the CDR3 portion is preserved as DNA: 45 bases, with reading frame beginning at the first base. The germline V gene (reference sequence) provides CDR1 SEHNR and CDR2 FQNEAQ. At the junction V is shortened by 4 bases and J by 6 bases, with 19 bases in between. Library preparation employed 5' RACE. Reads for this sample came from an Illumina HiSeq 2500. The second PCR ran for roughly 7 to 12 cycles and used a J-beta primer mix along with a sample-barcoded 5' primer. Each TCR beta cDNA molecule received a unique molecular identifier from a template-switch 5' adaptor carrying 12 random nucleotides. Each sample yielded at least 3 million CDR3-containing paired-end reads. First-strand cDNA synthesis was performed from all RNA using the Mint cDNA synthesis kit, with priming by a TRBC-specific oligonucleotide. Following uracil-DNA glycosylase treatment, a first 18-cycle PCR with universal primers M1SS and BC2_uni_R was performed on all cDNA. The source study handled its data this way. Normalization of each sample was performed by random selection of 1 million high-quality reads, each carrying a distinct molecular identifier. Reads sharing molecular identifiers were discarded rather than binned into consensus sequences. CDR3 identification, clonotype clustering and error correction used MiTCR with a Q25 quality threshold and the strictest error-elimination algorithm. A nonparametric unseen species model using Euler transformation provided a lower-bound estimate of total TCR beta diversity. TCRdb applied fastp at Q25 and MiXCR to the public reads, then kept only in-frame beta chains. Each CDR3 protein appears once, grouped with its most common genes and DNA. TCRdb, rather than the study authors, made the V and J calls. The sample table records about 1.4 million distinct CDR3 sequences; around 55% of these occur just once. The ten largest make up about 6.3% of the sample.

Recombination joined TRBV7-9 with TRBJ2-7; the D region is possibly TRBD1 or TRBD2, each matching across 5 bases. This sequence originates from a man aged 18 to 29 in good health. The sequencing input was blood. The DNA sequence is given as TGTGCCAGCAGCTACTCCGGGGCGAAACCCGGCGAGCAGTACTTC. This yields the protein CASSYSGAKPGEQYF.